The 23 T cell receptor beta chains listed next were all sequenced from one sample in a study of blood T cell repertoires in COVID-19 (dated by TCRdb to about 2020). Receptors were amplified or captured by the immunoSEQ multiplex PCR assay. TCRdb limited this immuneACCESS table to in-frame rearrangements with V and J called. A share of clones is missing; checked studies link under half to unresolved V genes, and the rest is unexplained. For this sample the table gives roughly 200,000 clones, of which 75% to 90% were detected only once. Together, the top ten hold roughly 4% of the sample. The sequencing sample was made of PBMCs or T cells enriched from blood (not recorded which). These receptors all stem from a woman aged 25 to 39 who had been exposed to COVID-19.

The chain uses TRBV10-1 and TRBJ1-1; the D gene is possibly TRBD1 (6 bases). This CDR3 is built from 12 residues. CDR1 and CDR2 (germline): WNHNN, SYGVQD (reference sequence). Deletions cut 0 bases from V and 10 bases from J, with 9 bases between. The CDR3 protein is CASSESGRGAFF. The CDR3 coding sequence is TGCGCCAGCAGTGAGTCCGGCAGGGGAGCTTTCTTT.

Note on this clone: The sample contains more than one DNA sequence encoding this CDR3. The chain employs TRBV5-1 and TRBJ1-1; TRBD1 is a possible D gene (6 bases). Germline values: CDR1 SGHRS, CDR2 YFSETQ. This CDR3 contains 15 residues. The V end lost 0 bases, the J end lost 0 bases, and 9 bases lay between the germline ends. The CDR3 spells CASSLAQGMNTEAFF. The CDR3 region has the DNA TGCGCCAGCAGCTTGGCTCAGGGGATGAACACTGAAGCTTTCTTT.

The chain recombines TRBV2 with TRBJ1-1; the D is unclear. This CDR3 contains 13 residues. The germline V gene has CDR1 SNHLY and CDR2 FYNNEI. The V end was cut by 7 bases, the J end by 4 bases, with 13 bases between. CDR3 sequence reads: CASISQRSTEAFF. The CDR3 DNA is TGTGCCAGCATAAGCCAGCGGAGCACTGAAGCTTTCTTT.

This clone was seen many times. Other DNA sequences in the same sample also yield this CDR3. This chain connects TRBV11-2 to TRBJ1-1, with D maybe TRBD1 (6 bases). The germline V and J ends were trimmed by 8 bases and 5 bases, with 9 bases remaining between them. The CDR3 length is 11 residues. Germline V lookup: CDR1 SGHAT, CDR2 FQNNGV. CDR3 sequence reads: CASRDRTEAFF. CDR3 bases: TGTGCCAGCCGTGACAGGACTGAAGCTTTCTTT.

The chain employs TRBV10-1 and TRBJ2-2; 8 bases line up with TRBD1. The CDR3 is 18 amino acids. Germline values: CDR1 WNHNN, CDR2 SYGVQD (reference sequence). The V gene end was trimmed by 0 bases and the J gene end by 6 bases; junction bases not matched to a gene: 12. CDR3 amino acids: CASSESTQGALKAGELFF. The CDR3 nucleotides read TGCGCCAGCAGTGAGTCCACTCAGGGGGCCCTCAAGGCCGGGGAGCTGTTTTTT.

This rearrangement joins TRBV25-1 to TRBJ1-4; D ambiguous. The CDR3 loop spans 14 amino acids. V lost 3 bases and J 7 bases, leaving 12 bases between the germline ends. Germline V gene lookup returns CDR1 MGHDK and CDR2 SYGVNS. DNA of the CDR3: TGTGCCAGCAGTGACGGGATCTTTAGTGAAAAACTGTTTTTT. It is translated as CASSDGIFSEKLFF. Based on the CDR3 plus reference TRBV25-1 and TRBJ1-4, the full variable domain is EADIYQTPRYLVIGTGKKITLECSQTMGHDKMYWYQQDPGMELHLIHYSYGVNSTEKGDLSSESTVSRIRTEHFPLTLESARPSHTSQYLCASSDGIFSEKLFFGSGTQLSVL.

The CDR3 DNA sequence: TGTGCCAGCACCTCGGGGAGACTGAACACTGAAGCTTTCTTT. Translating it yields CASTSGRLNTEAFF. V usage is TRBV2 and J usage is TRBJ1-1; no firm D call. The CDR3 loop spans 14 amino acids. Germline CDR1 and CDR2: SNHLY and FYNNEI. Trimming cost V 7 bases and J 0 bases, with 12 bases left between them.

The chain couples TRBV5-5 to TRBJ1-1; D call uncertain. The germline V gene has CDR1 SGHKS and CDR2 YYEKEE (reference sequence). This CDR3 has 15 amino acids. V was shortened by 1 base and J by 1 base, with 11 bases between the two germline ends. Written as DNA, the CDR3 is TGTGCCAGCAGCTTGATGTCAGTCTCGAACACTGAAGCTTTCTTT. Protein sequence: CASSLMSVSNTEAFF.

This clone was observed a single time. V is TRBV25-1 and J is TRBJ2-3; maybe TRBD1 (5 bases). This CDR3 comprises 15 residues. V was shortened by 6 bases and J by 1 base, with 14 bases between the two germline ends. CDR1 is MGHDK, CDR2 SYGVNS, per germline. CDR3 coding DNA: TGTGCCAGCAGGGACACCCCGTGGGGCACAGATACGCAGTATTTT. Its translation is CASRDTPWGTDTQYF.

The V and J genes are TRBV5-5 and TRBJ2-7, with a weak D call TRBD2 (7 bases). The CDR3 runs to 16 residues. Germline V CDR1 and CDR2: SGHKS, YYEKEE (reference sequence). Trimming took off 5 bases at V and 0 bases at J, with 18 bases between the two ends. CDR3 coding DNA: TGTGCCAGCAGGCAGGAGGGGGGGCGGGGCTCCTACGAGCAGTACTTC. Its translation: CASRQEGGRGSYEQYF.

This chain uses TRBV9 with TRBJ2-7, with 8 bases lining up with TRBD2. The CDR3 has 14 residues. Looked up from germline, CDR1 is SGDLS and CDR2 is YYNGEE. V dropped 0 bases and J dropped 10; count of bases not matched to a gene: 9. CDR3 coding DNA: TGTGCCAGCAGCGTAGGGCTAGCGGGCCCTCTCCAGTACTTC. This translates into CASSVGLAGPLQYF.

This sequence joins TRBV4-2 and TRBJ1-2; D may be TRBD1 (5 bases). CDR3 length: 15 amino acids. From germline, CDR1 is LGHNA and CDR2 YNFKEQ. Trimming shortened V by 1 base and J by 6 bases, and 15 bases separated the two germline ends. The DNA of the CDR3 is TGTGCCAGCAGCCAAGTACTTCGACAGAACGATGGCTACACCTTC. Translation: CASSQVLRQNDGYTF.

V and J are TRBV9 and TRBJ1-2; 10 bases agree with TRBD1. CDR1 and CDR2 (germline): SGDLS, YYNGEE. The V segment lost 0 bases and the J segment 4 bases; nucleotides outside the gene matches: 3. This CDR3 spans 15 amino acids. The CDR3 here is CASSVAGQGPYGYTF. CDR3 DNA sequence: TGTGCCAGCAGCGTAGCGGGACAGGGGCCCTATGGCTACACCTTC.

About this clone: At the DNA level, this CDR3 is encoded by other sequences in the same sample as well. The V gene is TRBV5-1, the J gene TRBJ1-5; D gene uncertain. The CDR3 consists of 15 residues. In germline, CDR1 is SGHRS, CDR2 YFSETQ. Trimming removed 0 bases from V and 1 base from J, with 8 bases in between. CDR3: CASSLVGGSNQPQHF. As DNA, the CDR3 is TGCGCCAGCAGCTTGGTCGGAGGGAGCAATCAGCCCCAGCATTTT.

V usage is TRBV2 and J usage is TRBJ2-6, with D possibly being TRBD2 (6 bases). The V end was cut by 9 bases, the J end by 2 bases, with 11 bases between. The germline CDR1 and CDR2 sequences are SNHLY and FYNNEI. The CDR3 sequence is 14 residues long. CDR3 coding DNA: TGTGCCAGAGGGCGGGGTACTGGGGCCAACGTCCTGACTTTC. Protein: CARGRGTGANVLTF.

This chain links TRBV25-1 with TRBJ1-6, with TRBD1 identical over 10 bases. The germline V gene encodes CDR1 MGHDK and CDR2 SYGVNS. V was clipped by 5 bases and J by 8 bases; unmatched bases: 6. The CDR3 runs 15 residues. CDR3 in DNA: TGTGCCAGCAGTCCGACAGGGGGCGTCCATTCACCCCTCCACTTT. Residues: CASSPTGGVHSPLHF.

J is TRBJ2-2 and V is TRBV9; 7 bases fit TRBD1. Germline V gives CDR1 SGDLS, CDR2 YYNGEE. The length of the CDR3 is 16 residues. The ends lost 0 bases at V and 4 bases at J; junction bases unmatched: 6. The CDR3 region has the DNA TGTGCCAGCAGCGTAGTCAGCACAGGGGCCACCGGGGAGCTGTTTTTT. Translating it yields CASSVVSTGATGELFF.

The chain's CDR3 is CASSPTPQGAGYEQYF. The CDR3 coding sequence is TGCGCCAGCAGCCCTACTCCACAGGGGGCGGGATACGAGCAGTACTTC. The rearrangement uses TRBV5-1 and TRBJ2-7; 9 nucleotides agree with TRBD1. Germline V lookup: CDR1 SGHRS, CDR2 YFSETQ. The CDR3 extends over 16 amino acids. Trimming took 4 bases from V and 4 from J; bases not matched to a gene: 12.

The gene calls are TRBV9 and TRBJ2-7, with D perhaps matching TRBD1 (6 bases). CDR1 and CDR2 (germline): SGDLS, YYNGEE. Trimming left V 0 bases short and J 3 bases short, with 13 bases between. CDR3 size: 15 residues. CDR3 in amino acids: CASSVGWEQGYEQYF. Here the CDR3 DNA reads TGTGCCAGCAGCGTAGGGTGGGAACAGGGCTACGAGCAGTACTTC.

The gene calls are TRBV9 and TRBJ1-6, with a tentative D call TRBD1 (5 bases). V was clipped by 0 bases and J by 5 bases, with 12 bases between them. CDR1 is SGDLS and CDR2 is YYNGEE in the germline V gene. The CDR3 extends over 16 amino acids. DNA of the CDR3: TGTGCCAGCAGCGTAGGGGGGGGACCCAATAATTCACCCCTCCACTTT. Translated, it gives CASSVGGGPNNSPLHF.

The rearrangement uses TRBV19 and TRBJ1-1; 8 bases match TRBD1. Germline V gene data show CDR1 as LNHDA and CDR2 as SQIVND (reference sequence). Unmatched junction bases numbered 9, after V lost 10 bases and J lost 2 bases. The CDR3 is 14 amino acids. CDR3 loop: CATKTGGKNTEAFF. CDR3 nucleotides: TGTGCCACCAAAACAGGGGGGAAAAACACTGAAGCTTTCTTT.

V usage is TRBV15 and J usage is TRBJ2-6; 11 bases fit TRBD1. This CDR3 comprises 15 residues. Trimming at V came to 8 bases and at J to 0 bases, leaving 0 bases not matched to a gene. Germline V gene sequence: CDR1 LNHNV, CDR2 YYDKDF (reference sequence). The CDR3 region is CATGTGGSGANVLTF. The CDR3, as DNA: TGTGCCACCGGGACAGGGGGCTCTGGGGCCAACGTCCTGACTTTC. Together with reference TRBV15 and TRBJ2-6, the CDR3 gives the full variable domain: DAMVIQNPRYQVTQFGKPVTLSCSQTLNHNVMYWYQQKSSQAPKLLFHYYDKDFNNEADTPDNFQSRRPNTSFCFLDIRSPGLGDTAMYLCATGTGGSGANVLTFGAGSRLTVL.

This clone has just one count. The V call is TRBV6-5, the J call TRBJ2-5, with TRBD2 matching over 9 bases. The germline V gene has CDR1 MNHEY and CDR2 SVGAGI. The CDR3 spans 15 residues. V lost 6 bases and J lost 4; bases outside the gene matches: 9. The DNA of the CDR3 is TGTGCCAGCAGATTTAGCGGGGGCGGGGGAGAGACCCAGTACTTC. It translates to CASRFSGGGGETQYF.